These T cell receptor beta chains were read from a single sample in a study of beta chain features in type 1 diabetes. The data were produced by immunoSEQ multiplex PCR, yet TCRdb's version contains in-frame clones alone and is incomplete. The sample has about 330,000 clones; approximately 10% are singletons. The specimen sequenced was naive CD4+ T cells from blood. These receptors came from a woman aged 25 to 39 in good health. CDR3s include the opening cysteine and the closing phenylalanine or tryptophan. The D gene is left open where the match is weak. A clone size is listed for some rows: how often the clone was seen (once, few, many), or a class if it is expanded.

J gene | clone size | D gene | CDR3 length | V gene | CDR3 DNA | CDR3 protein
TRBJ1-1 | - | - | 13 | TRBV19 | TGTGCCAGTAGGAACCGGGAGATTCAAGAAGCTTTCTTT | CASRNREIQEAFF
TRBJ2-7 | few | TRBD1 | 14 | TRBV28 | TGTGCCAGCAGTCGGACAGGCTTCATCTACGAGCAGTACTTC | CASSRTGFIYEQYF
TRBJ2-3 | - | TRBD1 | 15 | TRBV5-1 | TGCGCCAGCAGCCAGGGACAGGATATCACAGATACGCAGTATTTT | CASSQGQDITDTQYF
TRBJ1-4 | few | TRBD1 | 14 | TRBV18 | TGTGCCAGCTCACCGGGACAGGGGCATGAAAAACTGTTTTTT | CASSPGQGHEKLFF
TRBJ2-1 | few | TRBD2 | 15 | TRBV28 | TGTGCCAGCAGCCCGACTAGCGGGTCCTACAATGAGCAGTTCTTC | CASSPTSGSYNEQFF
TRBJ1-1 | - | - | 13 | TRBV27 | TGTGCCAGCAGCAGGTCAATGAACACTGAAGCTTTCTTT | CASSRSMNTEAFF
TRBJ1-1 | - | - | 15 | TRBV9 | TGTGCCAGCAGCGTAGAGAGTACAGGGAACACTGAAGCTTTCTTT | CASSVESTGNTEAFF
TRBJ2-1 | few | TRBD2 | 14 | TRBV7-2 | TGTGCCAGCAGGGCTAGCGGGATCTACAATGAGCAGTTCTTC | CASRASGIYNEQFF
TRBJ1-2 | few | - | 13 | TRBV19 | TGTGCCAGTAGTGCGACAGTCGTCTATGGCTACACCTTC | CASSATVVYGYTF
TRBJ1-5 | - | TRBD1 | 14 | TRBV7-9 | TGTGCCAGCAGCCGCGACAGGGTAAATCAGCCCCAGCATTTT | CASSRDRVNQPQHF
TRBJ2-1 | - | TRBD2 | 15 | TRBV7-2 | TGTGCCAGCAGCTTAGCGCTCACTCGGGGGGGTGAGCAGTTCTTC | CASSLALTRGGEQFF
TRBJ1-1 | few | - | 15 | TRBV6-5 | TGTGCCAGCAGTTCAGGACAGAGTATGAACACTGAAGCTTTCTTT | CASSSGQSMNTEAFF
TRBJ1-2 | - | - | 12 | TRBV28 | TGTGCCAGCAGACAGGGTAGTCATGGCTACACCTTC | CASRQGSHGYTF
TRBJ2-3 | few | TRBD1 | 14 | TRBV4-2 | TGTGCCAGCAGCCAGGGACAGAGCACAGATACGCAGTATTTT | CASSQGQSTDTQYF
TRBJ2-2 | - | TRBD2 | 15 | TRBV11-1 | TGTGCCAGCAGGACCGGGACTAGGATATCCGGGGAGCTGTTTTTT | CASRTGTRISGELFF
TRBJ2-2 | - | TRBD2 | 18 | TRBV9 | TGTGCCAGCAGCGAACCATATTCTAGCGGGAGAAACACCGGGGAGCTGTTTTTT | CASSEPYSSGRNTGELFF
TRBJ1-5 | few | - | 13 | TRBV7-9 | TGTGCCAGCGGTGGAGTTCCGGATCAGCCCCAGCATTTT | CASGGVPDQPQHF
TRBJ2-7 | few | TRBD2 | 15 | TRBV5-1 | TGCGCCAGCAGCCAGCTAGCGGGAGTTTCTTACGAGCAGTACTTC | CASSQLAGVSYEQYF
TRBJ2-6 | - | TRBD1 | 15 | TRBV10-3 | TGTGCCATCAGTCCCGGGACAGGGAACGCCAACGTCCTGACTTTC | CAISPGTGNANVLTF
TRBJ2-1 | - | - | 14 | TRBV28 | TGTGCCAGCACCCGTGGTGGGAGACTGAATGAGCAGTTCTTC | CASTRGGRLNEQFF
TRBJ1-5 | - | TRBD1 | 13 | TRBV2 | TGTGCCAGCGGGGACAGGCCCAATCAGCCCCAGCATTTT | CASGDRPNQPQHF
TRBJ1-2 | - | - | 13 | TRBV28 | TGTGCCAGCAGGACGGGGGTTAACTATGGCTACACCTTC | CASRTGVNYGYTF
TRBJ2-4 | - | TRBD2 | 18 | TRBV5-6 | TGTGCCAGCAGCTTGTTGGGACTAGCGGACCTAGCCAAAAACATTCAGTACTTC | CASSLLGLADLAKNIQYF
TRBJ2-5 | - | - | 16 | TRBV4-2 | TGTGCCAGCAGCCAAGGGGACAACCGGGGTATTGAGACCCAGTACTTC | CASSQGDNRGIETQYF
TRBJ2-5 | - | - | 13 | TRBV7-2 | TGTGCCAGCAGCTTGTTCAACCAAGAGACCCAGTACTTC | CASSLFNQETQYF
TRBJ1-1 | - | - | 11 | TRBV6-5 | TGTGCCAGCAGCTATGGACAGAGGGCTTTCTTT | CASSYGQRAFF
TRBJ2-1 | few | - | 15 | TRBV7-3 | TGTGCCAGCAGCTTAACGGGACTGTCCTACAATGAGCAGTTCTTC | CASSLTGLSYNEQFF
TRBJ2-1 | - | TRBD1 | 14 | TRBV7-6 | TGTGCCAGCAGCTTAACCGGGACAGGGTATGAGCAGTTCTTC | CASSLTGTGYEQFF
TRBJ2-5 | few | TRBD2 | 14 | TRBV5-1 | TGCGCCAGCAGCACAGACCTAGCGGGAGAGACCCAGTACTTC | CASSTDLAGETQYF
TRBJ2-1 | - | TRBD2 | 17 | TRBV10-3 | TGTGCCATCAGTGAGTCCGGACTAGCGGGAGCTTACAATGAGCAGTTCTTC | CAISESGLAGAYNEQFF
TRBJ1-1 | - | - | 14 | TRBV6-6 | TGTGCCAGCAGTTACTCACAGTTGAACACTGAAGCTTTCTTT | CASSYSQLNTEAFF
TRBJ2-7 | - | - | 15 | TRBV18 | TGTGCCAGCTCACCAGAGACAGGATCCTCCTACGAGCAGTACTTC | CASSPETGSSYEQYF
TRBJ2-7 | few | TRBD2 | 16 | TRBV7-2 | TGTGCCAGCAGCTTAGCGATCGGACTAGGGGACTACGAGCAGTACTTC | CASSLAIGLGDYEQYF
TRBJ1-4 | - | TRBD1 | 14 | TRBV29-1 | TGCAGCGTTGAGCAGGGGGGTGCTAATGAAAAACTGTTTTTT | CSVEQGGANEKLFF
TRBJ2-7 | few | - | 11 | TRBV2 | TGTGCCACCAGCGGTATTTACGAGCAGTACTTC | CATSGIYEQYF
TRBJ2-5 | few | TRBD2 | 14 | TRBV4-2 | TGTGCCAGCAGCCAGACGCGGGAGCCAGAGACCCAGTACTTC | CASSQTREPETQYF
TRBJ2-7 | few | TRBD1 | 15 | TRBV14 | TGTGCCAGCAGCCAAGTCGGGACAGCTTCCTACGAGCAGTACTTC | CASSQVGTASYEQYF
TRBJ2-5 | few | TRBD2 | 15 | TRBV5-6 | TGTGCCAGCAGACTAGCGGGAGCCCTACAAGAGACCCAGTACTTC | CASRLAGALQETQYF
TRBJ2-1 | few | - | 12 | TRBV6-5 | TGTGCCAGCAGTTACCCCCTCGATGAGCAGTTCTTC | CASSYPLDEQFF
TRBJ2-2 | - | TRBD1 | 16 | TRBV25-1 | TGTGCCAGCAGTGCCCGCCTCGGGACAGTGGGCCGGGAGCTGTTTTTT | CASSARLGTVGRELFF
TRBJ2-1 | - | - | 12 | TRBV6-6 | TGTGCCAGCAGTTTGTCCACCGGGGAGCAGTTCTTC | CASSLSTGEQFF
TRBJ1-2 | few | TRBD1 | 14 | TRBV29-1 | TGCAGCGTTGGACCGGGACAGGCAAACTATGGCTACACCTTC | CSVGPGQANYGYTF
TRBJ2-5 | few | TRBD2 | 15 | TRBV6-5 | TGTGCCAGCAGTTACGGGCGCGGGAGTCGTCAGACCCAGTACTTC | CASSYGRGSRQTQYF
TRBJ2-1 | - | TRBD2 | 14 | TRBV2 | TGTGCCAGCAGTGAGGCTAGCGGGTACAATGAGCAGTTCTTC | CASSEASGYNEQFF
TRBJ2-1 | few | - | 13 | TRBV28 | TGTGCCAGCAGTTCCGGACAGTACAATGAGCAGTTCTTC | CASSSGQYNEQFF
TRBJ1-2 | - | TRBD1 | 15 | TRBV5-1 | TGCGCCAGCAGCGGGGAACAGGGGGTCCTTTATGGCTACACCTTC | CASSGEQGVLYGYTF
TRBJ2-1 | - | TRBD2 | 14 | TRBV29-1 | TGCAGCGCTGAGGGACTAGCGGGAGGGTATGAGCAGTTCTTC | CSAEGLAGGYEQFF